The TCR beta chain under discussion was sequenced for a study of Graves' ophthalmopathy and Graves' hyperthyroidism. Overall study: At the time of initial diagnosis and before any treatment, peripheral blood was collected. Study conclusions and caveats: Both a roughly 68% sensitivity and an approximately 72% specificity characterized the model's predictions of ophthalmopathy progression.

This CDR3 spans 15 amino acids. Germline CDR1 SGHVS, CDR2 FNYEAQ. V was trimmed by 4 bases and J by 4 bases, leaving 14 bases between them. CDR3 regions of TCR beta were amplified from RNA transcripts. RT-PCR in the first round used HTBI primers; a second-round multiplex PCR followed. TCRdb used MiXCR to reprocess the multiplex PCR reads, holding one entry per CDR3 protein. Seen here are about 700,000 distinct CDR3 sequences, roughly 41% observed once, and the top ten hold roughly 46%. This clonotype came up many times. As yet, its antigen is unknown. V is TRBV7-6 and J is TRBJ2-1; D call uncertain. Material: peripheral blood. This TCR derives from an adult man with Graves' ophthalmopathy. The CDR3: CASSSGYKSYNEQFF. CDR3 bases: TGTGCCAGCAGCTCCGGTTACAAGTCGTACAATGAGCAGTTCTTC.